The 4 T cell receptor beta chains below come from one sample, sequenced in a study of blood T cell repertoires in COVID-19. TCRdb's table, derived via immunoSEQ multiplex PCR, lists solely in-frame clones and lacks some. The data show roughly 440,000 clones, roughly 88% seen once. Sequencing was performed on peripheral blood. These receptors were collected from a woman in her forties or fifties with COVID-19, enrolled during active disease.

This clone was detected a few times. The genes are TRBV20-1 and TRBJ1-1; tentatively, D is TRBD1 (6 bases). V dropped 3 bases and J dropped 1 base, with 9 bases sitting between them. The germline CDR1 and CDR2 sequences are DFQATT and SNEGSKA (reference sequence). The CDR3 totals 13 residues. For the CDR3, the DNA is TGCAGTGCTAGTACCAGGGGGAACACTGAAGCTTTCTTT. Translated, it gives CSASTRGNTEAFF.

This clone appeared a single time. The chain carries TRBV6-5 and TRBJ2-1, with 8 positions matching TRBD2. V dropped 7 bases and J dropped 3; count of bases not matched to a gene: 8. The V gene's germline CDR1 is MNHEY and CDR2 SVGAGI. The CDR3 runs 15 residues. For the CDR3, the DNA is TGTGCCAGCATGACGGCGGGGGGCCTCTACAATGAGCAGTTCTTC. Translating gives CASMTAGGLYNEQFF.

The chain combines TRBV19 with TRBJ2-2; 10 bases agree with TRBD2. The V gene end was trimmed by 7 bases and the J gene end by 4 bases; junction bases not matched to a gene: 6. Looked up from germline, CDR1 is LNHDA and CDR2 is SQIVND (reference sequence). The CDR3 extends over 15 amino acids. CDR3 sequence: CASTQRGGGTGELFF. In nucleotides, the CDR3 is TGTGCCAGTACCCAGCGGGGGGGAGGCACCGGGGAGCTGTTTTTT.

V is TRBV19 and J is TRBJ1-1, with a tentative D call TRBD1 (5 bases). Germline V gene lookup returns CDR1 LNHDA and CDR2 SQIVND (reference sequence). With 8 bases removed from V and 0 bases from J, the gap between germline ends came to 19 bases. This CDR3 region has 16 residues. This CDR3 is CASWGTPFPMNTEAFF. The CDR3 DNA reads as TGTGCCAGTTGGGGGACTCCCTTCCCCATGAACACTGAAGCTTTCTTT.